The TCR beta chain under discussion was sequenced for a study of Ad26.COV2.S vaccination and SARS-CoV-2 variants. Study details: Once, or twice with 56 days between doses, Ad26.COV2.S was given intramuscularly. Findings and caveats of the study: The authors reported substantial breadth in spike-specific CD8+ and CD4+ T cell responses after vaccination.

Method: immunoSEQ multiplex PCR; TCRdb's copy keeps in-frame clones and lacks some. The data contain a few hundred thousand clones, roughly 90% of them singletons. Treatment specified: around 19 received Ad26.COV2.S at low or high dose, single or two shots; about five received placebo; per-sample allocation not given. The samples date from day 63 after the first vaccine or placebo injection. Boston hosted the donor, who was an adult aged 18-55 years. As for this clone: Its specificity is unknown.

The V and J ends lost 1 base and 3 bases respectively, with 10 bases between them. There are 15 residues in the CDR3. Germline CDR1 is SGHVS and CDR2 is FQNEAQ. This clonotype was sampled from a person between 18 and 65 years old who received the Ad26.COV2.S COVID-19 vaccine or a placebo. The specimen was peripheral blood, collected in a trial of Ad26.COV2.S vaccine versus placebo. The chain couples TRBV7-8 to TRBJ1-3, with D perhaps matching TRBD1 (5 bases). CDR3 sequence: CASSLVSGSGNTIYF. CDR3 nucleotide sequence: TGTGCCAGCAGCTTAGTATCAGGGAGTGGAAACACCATATATTTT.